This TCR beta chain was identified in a study of T cell changes during pregnancy in multiple sclerosis. Generated by immunoSEQ multiplex PCR, the TCRdb table keeps only in-frame clones and is missing some. In the table there are fewer than 100,000 clones, about 93% of which are singletons. The CDR3 totals 16 residues. Between the trimmed V and J ends, which lost 5 bases and 0 bases, there was a span of 15 bases. Germline lookup yields CDR1 ENHRY and CDR2 SYGVKD. The clonotype was recovered from a female donor in good health, enrolled as a control in a pregnancy study. The chain uses TRBV10-3 and TRBJ2-3; D gene ambiguous. The sample in question was peripheral blood, obtained after pregnancy. DNA of the CDR3: TGTGCCATCAGTTTCCAGACTGTTACTAGCACAGATACGCAGTATTTT. This codes for CAISFQTVTSTDTQYF.